This record concerns one TCR beta chain sequence. Its antigen is as yet unknown. This entry is derived from a study of cytomegalovirus exposure and HLA in healthy donors. Study information: Among the 350 to 400 donors who were genotyped, approximately 83% fell in the genetic ancestry cluster that is associated with self-reported Caucasian donors.

Use of 60 Vbeta and 13 Jbeta primers characterized the PCR. Here immunoSEQ multiplex PCR was the method, and the copy in TCRdb shows in-frame clones only, minus some. This table has about 90,000 clones, around 62% appearing once. Study-wide results and limits: For TCR beta chains, V- and J-gene trimming was later linked to a missense DCLRE1C variant. A later look showed TCR association rates differing by HLA locus, highest for DRB1 and lowest for HLA-C. Rarity marked most TCR sequences, yet some public TCRs occurred in many donors.

CDR1 and CDR2 (germline): GTSNPN, SVGIG (reference sequence). V gave up 0 bases and J gave up 0 bases, with 15 bases separating them. The CDR3 extends over 17 amino acids. J is TRBJ2-1 and V is TRBV30; no clear D gene. The sequence came from a woman younger than 45 in good health and CMV-seropositive. Sequencing was carried out using PBMCs. Written as DNA, the CDR3 is TGTGCCTGGAGTGTATCGATCCCAGGCCGCTCCTACAATGAGCAGTTCTTC. Amino acids: CAWSVSIPGRSYNEQFF.